The sequence of this T cell receptor (beta chain) was determined in a study of blood T cell repertoires in COVID-19. Study-wide background: From the United States, Italy and Spain came samples of acute and convalescent COVID-19.

V lost 5 bases and J 4 bases, leaving 13 bases between the germline ends. Per the germline V gene, CDR1 is SGHTA and CDR2 is FQGTGA. The CDR3 is 14 residues long. As handled by the study authors: Nucleated cell number was recorded as an estimate derived from reference gene primer amplification. The method was immunoSEQ multiplex PCR; TCRdb's version includes in-frame clones alone and lacks a portion of them. The D gene and trimming were derived from the DNA, and the V and J assignments and clone size from that table. The data contain about 120,000 clones, approximately 91% of them seen just once; the ten biggest clones take up 8% to 9.5%.

The chain links TRBV7-3 to TRBJ2-3; D unclear. This TCR came from a woman between 70 and 85 years old who had recovered from COVID-19. Sequencing used peripheral blood. The CDR3 sequence is CASSILPASDTQYF. CDR3 DNA: TGTGCCAGCAGCATACTCCCCGCCTCAGATACGCAGTATTTT.